The next 17 T cell receptor beta chains were all read from a single sample in a study of OX40 agonist ivuxolimab in advanced cancers. Profiling relied on immunoSEQ multiplex PCR, and the TCRdb table lists in-frame clones only, not all of them. Seen here are roughly 72,000 clones, roughly 94% observed once, and the top ten hold around 16%. The sample consisted of CD4+ or CD8+ T cells sorted from blood, taken in a trial of the OX40 agonist ivuxolimab. The receptors were sampled from an adult with an advanced solid tumor such as melanoma, head and neck, liver or kidney cancer.

This chain joins TRBV7-2 and TRBJ2-3; D unclear. The CDR3 is 16 residues long. Germline CDR1 and CDR2: SGHTA and FQGNSA. Trimming cost V 3 bases and J 2 bases, with 15 bases left between them. The CDR3 sequence: CASSLPPIPTTDTQYF. CDR3 in DNA: TGTGCCAGCAGCTTGCCACCAATCCCCACCACAGATACGCAGTATTTT. The whole variable domain, filled in from reference TRBV7-2 and TRBJ2-3, reads GAGVSQSPSNKVTEKGKDVELRCDPISGHTALYWYRQSLGQGLEFLIYFQGNSAPDKSGLPSDRFSAERTGGSVSTLTIQRTQQEDSAVYLCASSLPPIPTTDTQYFGPGTRLTVL.

Only a few counts were recorded for this clone. The chain links TRBV7-9 to TRBJ2-4; 8 bases are shared with TRBD1. The CDR3 has 15 residues. CDR1 and CDR2 (germline): SEHNR, FQNEAQ (reference sequence). The V gene end was trimmed by 5 bases and the J gene end by 9 bases; junction bases not matched to a gene: 12. CDR3 amino acids: CASSRQDRVNSIQYF. The DNA for the CDR3 is TGTGCCAGCAGCCGACAGGACAGGGTGAATAGCATTCAGTACTTC.

This chain joins TRBV28 and TRBJ2-5, with D possibly being TRBD1 (7 bases). The CDR3 has 13 amino acids. Trimming left V 6 bases short and J 5 bases short, with 13 bases between. Germline assignment: CDR1 MDHEN and CDR2 SYDVKM. The CDR3 bases are TGTGCCAGCAGGGCACAGGGGAGGGAGACCCAGTACTTC. Amino acid sequence: CASRAQGRETQYF.

J is TRBJ2-7 and V is TRBV7-9, with 8 bases lining up with TRBD1. Germline trimming cut 1 base from V and 5 bases from J; bases unmatched to any gene: 7. The CDR3 is made up of 15 amino acids. CDR1 and CDR2 (germline): SEHNR, FQNEAQ (reference sequence). In DNA, the CDR3 is TGTGCCAGCAGCTTAGGTCGTCAGGGGGCCAACGAGCAGTACTTC. This codes for CASSLGRQGANEQYF. The full variable domain, with the rest looked up from reference TRBV7-9 and TRBJ2-7, is DTGVSQNPRHKITKRGQNVTFRCDPISEHNRLYWYRQTLGQGPEFLTYFQNEAQLEKSRLLSDRFSAERPKGSFSTLEIQRTEQGDSAMYLCASSLGRQGANEQYFGPGTRLTVT.

This chain joins TRBV7-9 and TRBJ2-1; D perhaps matches TRBD1 (6 bases). V lost 2 bases to trimming and J lost 4 bases, with 12 bases between them. The germline V gene encodes CDR1 SEHNR and CDR2 FQNEAQ (reference sequence). This CDR3 has 15 residues. CDR3 DNA: TGTGCCAGCAGCTTATCAGGGGACCCTTACAATGAGCAGTTCTTC. Protein sequence: CASSLSGDPYNEQFF.

The sample holds one count of this clone. The rearrangement joins TRBV27 to TRBJ1-2; 9 bases agree with TRBD1. V was pared by 0 bases and J by 6 bases, with 8 bases of the junction left unmatched. This CDR3 comprises 16 residues. Germline lookup yields CDR1 MNHEY and CDR2 SMNVEV (reference sequence). CDR3 loop: CASSLSATGGSDGYTF. As DNA, the CDR3 is TGTGCCAGCAGTTTATCGGCGACAGGGGGGAGCGATGGCTACACCTTC.

J is TRBJ1-1 and V is TRBV7-6; D gene uncertain. This CDR3 contains 15 residues. Germline V gives CDR1 SGHVS, CDR2 FNYEAQ. V shed 3 bases and J shed 0 bases, with 11 bases lying between them. CDR3 nucleotides: TGTGCCAGCAGCTTTAGGAGCCTTGTGAACACTGAAGCTTTCTTT. Protein product: CASSFRSLVNTEAFF.

This chain connects TRBV4-1 to TRBJ1-1; D might be TRBD1 (6 bases). The CDR3 covers 15 residues. V was clipped by 0 bases and J by 3 bases, with 11 bases between them. Germline V CDR1 and CDR2: MGHRA, YSYEKL. The CDR3 nucleotides read TGCGCCAGCAGCCAAGACCAACAGGGATACACTGAAGCTTTCTTT. This codes for CASSQDQQGYTEAFF.

CDR3 protein: CASSYSGGGLYNEQFF. In DNA, the CDR3 is TGTGCCAGCAGTTACTCGGGTGGGGGACTCTACAATGAGCAGTTCTTC. V usage is TRBV6-6 and J usage is TRBJ2-1; possible D gene TRBD2, 6 bases. CDR3 length: 16 amino acids. V dropped 0 bases and J dropped 3 bases, with 12 bases sitting between them. Germline CDR1 and CDR2: MNHNY and SVGAGI (reference sequence).

The genes are TRBV6-6 and TRBJ2-2, with a tentative D call TRBD1 (5 bases). Trimming shortened V by 3 bases and J by 6 bases, and 8 bases separated the two germline ends. This CDR3 is built from 13 residues. Per the germline V gene, CDR1 is MNHNY and CDR2 is SVGAGI (reference sequence). CDR3 sequence reads: CASSYMGPGELFF. The CDR3, as DNA: TGTGCCAGCAGTTATATGGGGCCCGGGGAGCTGTTTTTT.

The rearrangement joins TRBV7-8 to TRBJ1-3; D gene unclear. The CDR3 is 15 residues long. Germline loops: CDR1 SGHVS, CDR2 FQNEAQ. V was pared by 5 bases and J by 3 bases, with 14 bases between. The CDR3 bases are TGTGCCAGCAGCGGGGATGGGTTTGTTGGAAACACCATATATTTT. Protein product: CASSGDGFVGNTIYF.

The chain joins TRBV15 to TRBJ1-1; D unresolved. The CDR3 is 13 residues long. V was cut by 2 bases and J by 4 bases, with 8 bases left in between. CDR1 is LNHNV and CDR2 is YYDKDF in the germline V gene (reference sequence). The CDR3 here is CATSRLGSTEAFF. DNA for the CDR3: TGTGCCACCAGCAGACTGGGGTCCACTGAAGCTTTCTTT.

The chain recombines TRBV7-2 with TRBJ1-1; D is unresolved. Trimming shortened V by 5 bases and J by 10 bases, and 8 bases separated the two germline ends. CDR3 length: 10 residues. In germline, CDR1 is SGHTA, CDR2 FQGNSA. CDR3 region: CASSPRRAFF. As DNA, the CDR3 is TGTGCCAGCAGCCCCCGGAGAGCTTTCTTT.

The chain has TRBV19 and TRBJ2-7, with 7 bases fitting TRBD1. V shed 2 bases and J 7 bases; nucleotides not matched to a gene: 8. The germline V gene has CDR1 LNHDA and CDR2 SQIVND (reference sequence). The CDR3 consists of 14 residues. DNA for the CDR3: TGTGCCAGTAGTATAATCGGGCAGGGGGTTGAGCAGTACTTC. Amino acid sequence: CASSIIGQGVEQYF.

The chain employs TRBV5-8 and TRBJ1-1; D not resolved. V was cut by 0 bases and J by 8 bases, with 11 bases left in between. This CDR3 comprises 13 residues. The V gene's germline CDR1 is SGHTS and CDR2 YDEGEE. This CDR3 reads CASSLGGSGEAFF. The CDR3, as DNA: TGTGCCAGCAGCTTGGGAGGTAGTGGGGAAGCTTTCTTT.

The chain carries TRBV4-3 and TRBJ2-2; D might be TRBD1 or TRBD2, each matching 5 bases. From germline, CDR1 is LGHNA and CDR2 YSLEER. V was pared by 1 base and J by 4 bases, with 19 bases between. The CDR3 is made up of 18 amino acids. In DNA, the CDR3 is TGCGCCAGCAGCCAAGTCCAGGGCTTGGGGGTGGGCACCGGGGAGCTGTTTTTT. Protein: CASSQVQGLGVGTGELFF.

The chain joins TRBV11-2 to TRBJ2-7; TRBD1 matches at 9 bases. J lost 1 base, V lost 3 bases, and 1 base had no gene match. The CDR3 has 14 amino acids. In germline, CDR1 is SGHAT, CDR2 FQNNGV. CDR3 coding DNA: TGTGCCAGCAGCTTGACAGGGGGGTCCTACGAGCAGTACTTC. Encoded protein: CASSLTGGSYEQYF.